This T cell receptor beta chain comes out of a study of cytomegalovirus exposure and HLA in healthy donors (dated by TCRdb to about 2017). Context from the whole study: An earlier analysis of 587 of the donors reported about 300 Gb of sequence data and 95 million to 130 million unique TCR beta sequences obtained from approximately 180 million T cells. An early release covering just under 650 HLA-typed donors comprised about 300 gigabases of sequencing data and 85 million to 100 million unique TCR sequences. Among the approximately 420 genotyped donors, 81% belonged to the genetic ancestry cluster associated with self-reported Caucasian donors. The study aimed to test whether cataloging public T cell receptors could reveal signatures of past pathogen exposure. The study used immunosequencing to profile the T cell repertoires of approximately 690 subjects and linked those repertoires to cytomegalovirus serostatus. Along with the approximately 650-subject first cohort, a separate validation cohort of over a hundred different subjects was used. To predict cytomegalovirus infection status, the study combined high-throughput TCR immunosequencing, statistical association of individual TCRs with disease status, and machine learning. In a later analysis, previously published TCR beta repertoires from 600 to 850 donors were re-analyzed and high-resolution HLA genotyping was added so that TCR occurrence patterns could be studied. Rather than using new phenotypic data, the later analysis identified candidate immune exposures from TCR beta sequences and from how often those sequences occurred across donors. An earlier analysis of 587 of the donors used high-throughput TCR beta sequencing to judge whether each TCR beta V gene segment behaved as functional or pseudogenic. Alongside the repertoire data, information on donor age, sex, ethnicity and CMV serostatus was compiled. A later genetic analysis took genome-wide SNP genotypes for about 65% of the 666 donors and used that subset as a discovery cohort. Every discovery cohort repertoire had been produced on one sequencing platform. Both class I and class II loci were covered by HLA typing, at four-digit resolution. Typing coverage differed by locus: A, B, C, DRB1 and DQB1 were typed in roughly 629-630 donors, DQA1 in about 500, DPA1 in 600 to 610, and DPB1 in 450 to 490. Because of strong linkage in the cohort, roughly five DR-DQ haplotypes were treated as single units for association and clustering. Across approximately 400 genotyped donors of the cohort, an average of roughly 250,000 unique TCR beta nucleotide sequences per donor were sequenced, and approximately 17% of those sequences were non-productive. Overall study outcomes, separate from this receptor: Because HLA typing was unavailable for some donors at each locus, only the typed subset was used in association tests. The cohort was sequenced for TCR beta chains only, and without alpha or paired-chain data the features that could be detected were limited. The authors suggested that the approach could potentially be generalized to other disease states and immunological phenotypes. The sequencing pipeline was judged likely to have produced a cluster of highly shared sequence variants as a technical artifact. Because counts were too low, 15 to 20 rarely observed V segments, including chromosome 9 orphons, were excluded from the earlier analysis of around 590 of the donors. A later analysis found that most CMV-associated TCR beta chains appeared HLA-restricted, with HLA associations seemingly driven largely by CMV exposure. A later analysis found that HLA-associated TCR beta chains were more clonally expanded and had lower generation probabilities than equally common non-associated chains. Strong co-occurrence of HLA alleles, especially DR and DQ, made assigning TCR associations to individual alleles difficult. In a later analysis, TCR association rates were found to vary across HLA loci, with the most associated TCRs seen for DRB1 alleles and the fewest for HLA-C alleles. Immune exposure information for the cohort was limited to CMV serostatus. Most TCR sequences were observed very rarely across donors, whereas some public TCRs were present in many individuals. A later analysis associated 15,000 to 20,000 TCR beta sequences with specific HLA alleles at a false discovery rate of 0.05. A further reported finding was that TCR beta sequences accurately predicted the HLA-A and HLA-B alleles for most subjects in the first cohort. The study gave a list of more than 150 TCR beta chains associated with cytomegalovirus. A few of the identified cytomegalovirus-associated TCR beta chains were confirmed in vitro to be specific for cytomegalovirus antigens. Roughly uniform sequencing depth across donors was assumed in presence/absence analyses, although this assumption may not hold. Several of the top co-occurrence clusters appeared to be linked to parvovirus B19, influenza, CMV and Epstein-Barr virus, according to a later analysis. The classifier was reported to diagnose cytomegalovirus status with high specificity and sensitivity in both the original cohort and the validation cohort. A later genetic analysis reported fewer N-insertions in productive TCRs among donors in an Asian-associated ancestry cluster than the roughly 640-donor mean. Some IMGT-functional V segments, including TRBV6-2 and TRBV6-3, could not be told apart with the 87-base-pair reads, so those segments were excluded. V-gene and J-gene trimming of TCR beta chains was associated with a missense DCLRE1C variant in a later genetic analysis, and the association was replicated in an independent cohort. Broadly in line with IMGT annotations, most TCR beta V segments showed up in productive rearrangements about 87% or about 30% of the time in an earlier analysis of approximately 640 of the donors. Linkage disequilibrium might explain the correlated functional status among segregating V segments, but an unknown experimental factor could not be excluded.

On this clone itself: Its recognized antigen is unknown. Per-base qualities were not stored, and no clone one base away is much larger.

Measured from the cysteine to the phenylalanine, the CDR3 is 16 residues long. Only CDR3 DNA is held: 48 bases, read in frame from base 1. CDR1 SGHRS and CDR2 YFSETQ are derived from the germline V gene. Deletion took 3 bases off V and 7 bases off J, with a span of 20 bases between the germline ends. The method was the immunoSEQ multiplex PCR assay. A mixture of 60 forward primers for TCR Vbeta segments and 13 reverse primers for TCR Jbeta segments was used in the multiplex PCR. Amplification of the CDR3 region of rearranged TCR beta genes was performed with a multiplex PCR assay on genomic DNA. The Illumina HiSeq System was used to sequence the amplified TCR beta libraries as 87-base-pair reads. On the study's bioinformatics: A later analysis counted 75 million to 100 million unique TCR beta chains across the 650 to 800 repertoires, and 10 million to 11 million of these chains were shared by at least two donors. To remove PCR and sequencing errors, raw reads were error-corrected and collapsed into unique sequences using a nearest-neighbor algorithm that merged closely related sequences. V, D and J gene segments were assigned by aligning CDR3 sequences to IMGT reference sequences. For a sequence to be retained, at least a six-nucleotide match to both a V gene segment and a J gene segment was required. A rearrangement counted as productive if the CDR3 had no stop codons and remained in frame with V and J, and every other rearrangement counted as non-productive. CDR3 was defined according to IMGT convention as the region running from the second conserved V-encoded cysteine to the conserved J-encoded phenylalanine. In an earlier analysis of 550 to 650 of the donors, sequences lacking an unambiguous match to a single V gene segment were excluded. An earlier analysis of fewer than 650 of the donors classified V segments as functional when productive rearrangements were above 56.7% and as segregating when the standard deviation between donors was above 5%. To diagnose cytomegalovirus status from the catalog of TCR beta chain sequences, a statistical classification framework was built. A later analysis assigned V and J genes by comparing TCR nucleotide sequences with IMGT/GENE-DB human TR gene sequences. In a later analysis, CDR3 sequences and most-parsimonious VDJ recombination scenarios were assigned using the TCRdist pipeline. In a later analysis, each TCR beta chain was defined by its CDR3 amino acid sequence together with its V-gene family, and reads lacking a unique V-gene family were excluded. In a later analysis, some 600 highly shared, low-generation-probability nucleotide sequences were removed to address suspected cross-contamination and a sequencing artifact. In a later analysis, a clonal expansion index was calculated for each public chain from normalized within-repertoire ranks of inferred template counts. In a later analysis, generation probabilities were computed with a VDJ recombination model fitted to out-of-frame rearrangements, and the resulting probabilities were checked against IGoR. A later analysis scored TCR-TCR, TCR-HLA and TCR-CMV co-occurrence with hypergeometric tests, applying a repertoire-size bias correction to TCR pairs. To estimate false discovery rates, a later analysis permuted the HLA or CMV assignments 20 times. In a later analysis, co-occurring TCRs were grouped using DBSCAN, and TCRdist sequence similarity was added for clustering within HLA-allele-positive subsets. For co-occurrence clustering, repertoires with fewer than 30,000 or more than 120,000 public chains were excluded, along with five repertoires with anomalous nucleotide sharing. The table was pulled from immuneACCESS by TCRdb, which kept in-frame rearrangements only. Such tables lose some clones; where checked, under half of the loss comes from unresolved V genes, and the rest has no known cause. V and J calls plus clone size are reproduced from that table; the DNA served to infer D and trimming. The sample has around 190,000 clones on record, 8.5% to 10% of them singletons. The top ten constitute approximately 1.3% of the sample.

The cohort comprised 550 to 700 healthy bone marrow donors. Cohort members were all nominally healthy when sampled, although unrecorded immune exposures were likely present. The donor tested CMV seropositive, placing the donor among the approximately 290 seropositive members of the cohort. Every donor gave a peripheral blood sample, and the peripheral blood mononuclear cells from that sample were used for TCR beta sequencing. The Qiagen DNeasy Blood Extraction Kit was used to extract genomic DNA from the blood cell samples. The sequence joins TRBV5-1 to TRBJ2-1; the D gene is possibly TRBD2, with 5 bases matching. The source of this sequence is a woman aged 25 to 39 in good health and CMV-seropositive. The source material was PBMCs. The DNA sequence follows: TGCGCCAGCAGCTCCCTACTAGGCAGCTCCCGAAATGAGCAGTTCTTC. This yields the protein CASSSLLGSSRNEQFF.